This entry describes one T cell receptor beta chain. What it binds is not known. Use of 60 Vbeta and 13 Jbeta primers characterized the PCR. In the source study's methods: Later analysis identified tens of millions of unique TCR beta chains, approximately 11 million shared. Here immunoSEQ multiplex PCR was the method, and the copy in TCRdb shows in-frame clones only, minus some. That table gives V, J and clone size, and the DNA gave D and trimming. The sample lists about 150,000 clones, more than 65% occurring once. The data were taken from a study of cytomegalovirus exposure and HLA in healthy donors. Study as a whole: Earlier work reported 100 million to 130 million unique TCR beta sequences from 150 million to 200 million T cells.

General study findings and limits: A later analysis showed HLA-associated TCR beta chains outstripping equally common others in clonal expansion.

Sequencing used PBMCs. The sequence was obtained from a man aged 50-59 years in good health and CMV-seropositive.

DNA of the CDR3: TGTGCCACCAGCAGAGATCCTCCGGGAACGAACACTGAAGCTTTCTTT. Its protein is CATSRDPPGTNTEAFF. V gene TRBV15 combines with J gene TRBJ1-1; no firm D call. The CDR3 contains 16 residues. Trimming removed 0 bases from V and 1 base from J, with 12 bases in between. Germline CDR1 and CDR2: LNHNV and YYDKDF (reference sequence).